These 6 T cell receptor beta chains share one sample of origin, sequenced in a study of T cells in Graves' hyperthyroidism and ophthalmopathy. The CDR3 regions of TCR beta were amplified from RNA transcripts. The TCR CDR3 first-round RT-PCR relied on the HTBI primer set. MiXCR was run by TCRdb on the multiplex PCR reads, yielding one entry per CDR3 protein. The sample holds about 560,000 distinct CDR3 sequences, about a sixth seen once. The specimen was blood. All receptors come from a woman aged 18-29 years with Graves' hyperthyroidism.

This clonotype was found many times. The rearrangement joins TRBV5-1 to TRBJ1-6; TRBD1 is a possible D gene (5 bases). In germline, CDR1 is SGHRS, CDR2 YFSETQ. The CDR3 runs to 16 residues. Deletions cut 4 bases from V and 2 bases from J, with 13 bases between. CDR3 residues: CASSQGQVTYNSPLHF. DNA for the CDR3: TGCGCCAGCAGCCAAGGACAAGTCACCTATAATTCACCCCTCCACTTT.

This clonotype was picked up many times. The V gene is TRBV12-3 or TRBV12-4, the J gene TRBJ1-5; 9 bases align to TRBD1. After removal of 4 bases from V and 3 bases from J, the junction contained 7 bases not matched to a gene. This CDR3 region has 16 residues. Here the CDR3 reads CASSSDRGVNNQPQHF. The CDR3 DNA is TGTGCCAGCAGTTCTGACAGGGGGGTGAACAATCAGCCCCAGCATTTT.

This clonotype was recorded at least ten times. V usage is TRBV27 and J usage is TRBJ1-1; possible D gene TRBD1, 5 bases. Germline values: CDR1 MNHEY, CDR2 SMNVEV (reference sequence). The V and J ends lost 2 bases and 11 bases respectively, with 15 bases between them. The CDR3 consists of 13 residues. CDR3 loop: CASSLREGVWAFF. The CDR3 DNA reads as TGTGCCAGCAGTTTAAGGGAAGGGGTGTGGGCTTTCTTT.

This clonotype was counted a few times. J is TRBJ2-1 and V is TRBV7-2; 7 positions match TRBD2. The germline CDR1 and CDR2 sequences are SGHTA and FQGNSA. The CDR3 totals 16 residues. Trimming at V came to 2 bases and at J to 4 bases, leaving 8 bases not matched to a gene. This chain's CDR3 is CASSLSATSRYNEQFF. The CDR3 DNA reads as TGTGCCAGCAGCTTAAGCGCGACTAGCAGATACAATGAGCAGTTCTTC.

The chain joins TRBV2 to TRBJ1-6; no clear D gene. Germline lookup yields CDR1 SNHLY and CDR2 FYNNEI. Trimming took 1 base from V and 7 from J, leaving 8 bases between them. The CDR3 loop spans 14 amino acids. CDR3 sequence: CASSEGGWNSPLHF. In DNA, the CDR3 is TGTGCCAGCAGTGAAGGTGGCTGGAATTCACCCCTCCACTTT.

This clonotype was recorded a few times. DNA of the CDR3: TGTGCCAGCTCACCTCGAGGGACTCCATCTAGCACAGATACGCAGTATTTT. It translates to CASSPRGTPSSTDTQYF. The rearrangement joins TRBV18 to TRBJ2-3; D might be TRBD2 (6 bases). With 3 bases removed from V and 0 bases from J, the gap between germline ends came to 16 bases. Germline CDR1 KGHSH, CDR2 LQKENI. This CDR3 contains 17 residues.